The rows below give T cell receptor beta chains drawn from one sample of a study of OX40 agonist ivuxolimab in advanced cancers. Sequenced by immunoSEQ multiplex PCR; TCRdb stores in-frame clones only, minus some. The top ten hold roughly 3.7% of the sample, which has about 58,000 clones, about 90% seen once. The sample here was CD4+ or CD8+ T cells sorted from blood, taken in a trial of the OX40 agonist ivuxolimab. These receptors were taken from an adult with an advanced solid tumor such as melanoma, head and neck, liver or kidney cancer. CDR3s include the opening cysteine and the closing phenylalanine or tryptophan. The order of the fields is clone size, V gene, J gene, D gene, CDR3 DNA, CDR3 protein. A D gene is named only where the DNA matches it firmly. Where a row states a size, it is once, few, many or the class of an expanded clone; other rows omit it.

-,TRBV6-5,TRBJ1-2,-,TGTGCCAGCAGTTACGACTGGACACCTAACTATGGCTACACCTTC,CASSYDWTPNYGYTF
once,TRBV6-5,TRBJ2-1,-,TGTGCCAGCAGTGGTCTAGCGACTAAAGCGAGTGAGCAGTTCTTC,CASSGLATKASEQFF
-,TRBV27,TRBJ2-1,-,TGTGCCAGCTCGAATTTAGGGGGATCGCGCTCCTACAATGAGCAGTTCTTC,CASSNLGGSRSYNEQFF
-,TRBV5-1,TRBJ2-5,-,TGCGCCAGCAACCCTGTTGGGCTCCCAGAGACCCAGTACTTC,CASNPVGLPETQYF
-,TRBV30,TRBJ2-5,TRBD2,TGTGCCTGTAGCGGGAGTGAGACCCAGTACTTC,CACSGSETQYF
-,TRBV30,TRBJ1-2,TRBD1,TGTGCCTGGTCTACAGGGGTTGGCTACACCTTC,CAWSTGVGYTF
-,TRBV19,TRBJ1-6,TRBD1,TGTGCCAGCTCACAGGGGAGGGAGCGGGGTTCACCCCTCCACTTT,CASSQGRERGSPLHF
-,TRBV28,TRBJ1-5,TRBD1,TGTGCCAGCAAAATCCCGCAGGGGGGGGGTCAGCCCCAGCATTTT,CASKIPQGGGQPQHF
-,TRBV5-8,TRBJ2-6,-,TGTGCCAGCATCAGGTCCACACAAAGTCGGGCCAACGTCCTGACTTTC,CASIRSTQSRANVLTF
-,TRBV2,TRBJ2-5,TRBD1,TGTGCCAGCAGTGAAGGGACAGGGCTCAAAGAGACCCAGTACTTC,CASSEGTGLKETQYF
once,TRBV5-4,TRBJ2-6,TRBD1,TGTGCCAGCAGCACGGACCCGGGACAGAACTCTGGGGCCAACGTCCTGACTTTC,CASSTDPGQNSGANVLTF
-,TRBV7-8,TRBJ2-7,TRBD2,TGTGCCAGCAGCTTAGCGAGTAATAGCGGGGCCTACGAGCAGTACTTC,CASSLASNSGAYEQYF
-,TRBV5-1,TRBJ1-1,-,TGCGCCAGCAGCCCGATACAGGGGAACACTGAAGCTTTCTTT,CASSPIQGNTEAFF
-,TRBV13,TRBJ2-3,-,TGTGCCAGCAGAGATCGTACCGGGAATACGCAGTATTTT,CASRDRTGNTQYF